Given below is one T cell receptor (beta chain) in context. Its specific antigen is unknown. There are no base qualities to consult, and no much larger clone falls within one base. Sequencer: Illumina HiSeq 1500. TCRdb reprocessing: public reads trimmed at Q25 with fastp, clones called with MiXCR, in-frame beta chains kept. CDR3 protein sequences are deduplicated, and each keeps its most common genes and DNA. The sample table lists roughly 280,000 distinct CDR3 sequences, roughly a fifth of them with a count of one. About 21% of the sample goes to the ten largest clones. The data are from a study of T cell repertoires in cytomegalovirus infection (dated by TCRdb to the late 2010s). With regard to the full study: Recently identified HLA-C-restricted CMV epitopes, whose presentation resists viral immunomodulation, were targeted by peptide stimulations together with well-studied HLA-B-restricted epitopes. The HLA type of each donor mattered for the analysis, because public TCR beta signatures pointed to carriage of CMV infection along with the matching HLA type. Here is what the overall study found, with its caveats: In both this cohort and an independent cohort of some 380 donors, the cumulative frequency of public TCR beta family members distinguished carriers of CMV infection plus the relevant HLA type. The ex vivo response was dominated by HLA-C-restricted CMV-specific TCR beta clonotypes, which also provided the single most frequent clonotype in two of eight donors.

The meaning of the sample's treatment or condition label: in vitro stimulation with specific CMV peptide epitopes to enrich CMV-specific T cells. Taken from cysteine to phenylalanine, the CDR3 has 15 residues. Only the CDR3 portion is preserved as DNA: 45 bases, with reading frame beginning at the first base. V and J lose 7 bases and 5 bases, and a span of 21 bases separates them. According to the germline V gene, CDR1 reads MGHDK and CDR2 reads SYGVNS. This TCR came from a human donor in good health (CMV status not recorded). Some clones in this sample may be carry-over from other donors' samples. The sequencing here drew on cultured PBMCs, taken from culture after CMV antigen stimulation. This chain is built from TRBV25-1 and TRBJ2-7; possibly the D gene is TRBD1, per 5 matching bases. The sequence in DNA is TGTGCCAGCACATTTGGTGTTGCAGGGTCCAACGAGCAGTACTTC. Its product reads: CASTFGVAGSNEQYF.